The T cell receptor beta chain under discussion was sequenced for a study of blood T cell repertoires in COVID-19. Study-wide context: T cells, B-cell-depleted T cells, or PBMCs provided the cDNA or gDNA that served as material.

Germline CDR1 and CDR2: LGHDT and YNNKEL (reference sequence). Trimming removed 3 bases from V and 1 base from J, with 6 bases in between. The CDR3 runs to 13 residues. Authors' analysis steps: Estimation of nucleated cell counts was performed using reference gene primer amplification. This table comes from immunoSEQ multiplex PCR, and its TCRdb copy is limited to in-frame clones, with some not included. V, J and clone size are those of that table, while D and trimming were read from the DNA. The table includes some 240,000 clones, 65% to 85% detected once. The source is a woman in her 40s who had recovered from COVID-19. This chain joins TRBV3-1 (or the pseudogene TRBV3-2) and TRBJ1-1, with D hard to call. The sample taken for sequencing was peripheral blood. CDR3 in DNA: TGTGCCAGCAGCCAGTTCCGGAACACTGAAGCTTTCTTT. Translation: CASSQFRNTEAFF.